This T cell receptor (beta chain) was captured in a study of CD8+ T cells in alopecia areata. Isolated RNA was reverse transcribed into cDNA used as the sequencing template. Using immunoSEQ multiplex PCR, the repertoire was profiled, and TCRdb retains in-frame clones only, with some absent. This table holds approximately 34,000 clones, approximately 58% found once. The specimen was NKG2D-high CD8+ T cells sorted from blood. This TCR derives from a human donor with alopecia areata.

Written as DNA, the CDR3 is TGTGCCAGTAGTACTTCGACAGGCAATGAGCAGTTCTTC. It encodes CASSTSTGNEQFF. V gene TRBV19 combines with J gene TRBJ2-1; a possible D gene is TRBD1 (6 bases). Trimming took off 4 bases at V and 6 bases at J, with 10 bases between the two ends. CDR1 and CDR2 (germline): LNHDA, SQIVND (reference sequence). CDR3 size: 13 residues.